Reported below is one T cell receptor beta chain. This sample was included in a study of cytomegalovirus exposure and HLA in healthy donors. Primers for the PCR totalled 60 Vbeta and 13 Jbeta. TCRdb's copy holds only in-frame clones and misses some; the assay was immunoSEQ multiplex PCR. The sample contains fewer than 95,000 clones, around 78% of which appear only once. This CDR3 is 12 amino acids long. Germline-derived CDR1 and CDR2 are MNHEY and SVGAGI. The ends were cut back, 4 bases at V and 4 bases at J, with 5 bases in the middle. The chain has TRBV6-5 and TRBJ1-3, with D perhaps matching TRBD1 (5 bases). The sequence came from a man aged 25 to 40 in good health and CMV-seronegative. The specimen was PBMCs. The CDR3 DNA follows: TGTGCCAGCAGTTCAGGGGGAAACACCATATATTTT. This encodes CASSSGGNTIYF.